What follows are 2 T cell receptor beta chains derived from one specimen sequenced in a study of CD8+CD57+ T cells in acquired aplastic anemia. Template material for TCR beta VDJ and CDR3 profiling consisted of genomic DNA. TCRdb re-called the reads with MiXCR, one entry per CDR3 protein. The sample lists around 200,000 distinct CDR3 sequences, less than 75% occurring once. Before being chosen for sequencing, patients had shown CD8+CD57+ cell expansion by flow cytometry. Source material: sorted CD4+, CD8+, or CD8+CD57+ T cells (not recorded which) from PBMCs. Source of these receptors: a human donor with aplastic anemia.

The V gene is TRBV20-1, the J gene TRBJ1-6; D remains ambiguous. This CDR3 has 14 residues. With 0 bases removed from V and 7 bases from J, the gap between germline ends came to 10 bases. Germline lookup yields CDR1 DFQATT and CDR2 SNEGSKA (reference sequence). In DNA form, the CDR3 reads TGCAGTGCTAGAGAGGGATTGGTCAATTCACCCCTCCACTTT. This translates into CSAREGLVNSPLHF.

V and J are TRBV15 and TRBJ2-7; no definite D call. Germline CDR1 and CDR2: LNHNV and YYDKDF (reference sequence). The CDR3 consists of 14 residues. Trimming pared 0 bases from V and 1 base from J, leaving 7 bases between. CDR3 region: CATSRDPGSYEQYF. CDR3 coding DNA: TGTGCCACCAGCAGAGATCCTGGGTCCTACGAGCAGTACTTC.